This T cell receptor beta chain was sequenced in a study of lymphopenia after photon versus proton radiotherapy. Findings and limits, study-wide: Photon-treated patients lost naive T cells and TCR diversity; proton-treated stayed stable.

To note about this clone: Antigen specificity is unknown.

CDR3 length: 14 residues. The germline V gene encodes CDR1 LNHDA and CDR2 SQIVND (reference sequence). V dropped 5 bases and J dropped 2 bases, with 11 bases sitting between them. Clones were sequenced by immunoSEQ multiplex PCR, and TCRdb holds only the in-frame ones, with some missing. The sample shows roughly 29,000 clones, 87% of them seen only once. The sequence came from a woman aged 60 to 75 with cholangiocarcinoma. Some clones in this sample may be carry-over from other donors' samples. The chain uses TRBV19 and TRBJ2-3; no clear D gene. The sample was peripheral blood, taken from a patient treated with proton-based radiotherapy. Here the CDR3 reads CASSWMQTTDTQYF. CDR3 in DNA: TGTGCCAGTAGTTGGATGCAAACCACAGATACGCAGTATTTT.